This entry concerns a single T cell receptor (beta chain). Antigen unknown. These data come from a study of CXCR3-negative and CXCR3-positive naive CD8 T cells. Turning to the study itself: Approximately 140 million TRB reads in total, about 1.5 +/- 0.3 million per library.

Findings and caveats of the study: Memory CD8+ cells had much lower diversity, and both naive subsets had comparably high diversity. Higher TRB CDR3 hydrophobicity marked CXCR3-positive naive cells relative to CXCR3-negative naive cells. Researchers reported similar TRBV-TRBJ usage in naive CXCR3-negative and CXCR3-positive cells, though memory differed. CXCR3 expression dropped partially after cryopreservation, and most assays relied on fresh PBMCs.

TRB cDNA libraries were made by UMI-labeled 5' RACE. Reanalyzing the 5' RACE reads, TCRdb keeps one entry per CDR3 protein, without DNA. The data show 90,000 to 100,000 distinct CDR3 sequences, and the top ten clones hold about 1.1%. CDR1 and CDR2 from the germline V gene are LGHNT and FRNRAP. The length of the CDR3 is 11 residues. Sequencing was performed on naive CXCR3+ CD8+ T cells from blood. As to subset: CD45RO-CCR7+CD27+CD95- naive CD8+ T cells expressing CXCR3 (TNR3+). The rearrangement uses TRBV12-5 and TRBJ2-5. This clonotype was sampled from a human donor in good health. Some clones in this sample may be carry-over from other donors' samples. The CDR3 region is CASGLGETQYF. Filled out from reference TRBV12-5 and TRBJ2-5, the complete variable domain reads DARVTQTPRHKVTEMGQEVTMRCQPILGHNTVFWYRQTMMQGLELLAYFRNRAPLDDSGMPKDRFSAEMPDATLATLKIQPSEPRDSAVYFCASGLGETQYFGPGTRLLVL.